A selection of T cell receptor beta chains follows, all from one sample in a study of PD-L1 blockade in urothelial cancer. The data were produced by immunoSEQ multiplex PCR, yet TCRdb's version contains in-frame clones alone and is incomplete. The sample shows 40,000 to 60,000 clones, about 80% of them seen only once. The sequenced sample was PBMCs, obtained around atezolizumab (anti-PD-L1) treatment. The receptors stem from a man between 65 and 80 years old with urothelial cancer. Both conserved end residues are part of each CDR3. A D gene is named only where the DNA matches it firmly. The size of a clone is reported for some rows only, either as once, few or many, or as a class for expanded clones.

D gene: .
V gene: TRBV5-6
clone size: .
J gene: TRBJ2-5
CDR3 protein: CASSILPGETQYF
CDR3 DNA: TGTGCCAGCAGCATCCTTCCAGGGGAGACCCAGTACTTC

D gene: .
V gene: TRBV5-1
clone size: .
J gene: TRBJ1-6
CDR3 protein: CASSFLQGSPLHF
CDR3 DNA: TGCGCCAGCAGCTTTTTACAGGGCTCACCCCTCCACTTT

D gene: TRBD2
V gene: TRBV5-1
clone size: .
J gene: TRBJ2-7
CDR3 protein: CASSWLAGSSYEQYF
CDR3 DNA: TGCGCCAGCAGTTGGTTAGCGGGGTCCTCCTACGAGCAGTACTTC

D gene: .
V gene: TRBV4-2
clone size: .
J gene: TRBJ2-1
CDR3 protein: CASSQDLRGGAYNEQFF
CDR3 DNA: TGTGCCAGCAGCCAAGATCTTCGTGGAGGAGCCTACAATGAGCAGTTCTTC

D gene: TRBD2
V gene: TRBV4-1
clone size: .
J gene: TRBJ2-7
CDR3 protein: CASSQGGGKWGEQYF
CDR3 DNA: TGCGCCAGCAGCCAAGGCGGGGGGAAATGGGGCGAGCAGTACTTC

D gene: .
V gene: TRBV4-1
clone size: .
J gene: TRBJ2-5
CDR3 protein: CASSQDQGFGETQYF
CDR3 DNA: TGCGCCAGCAGCCAAGATCAGGGGTTTGGGGAGACCCAGTACTTC

D gene: TRBD1
V gene: TRBV28
clone size: .
J gene: TRBJ2-3
CDR3 protein: CASSYHPGGPTDTQYF
CDR3 DNA: TGTGCCAGCAGCTACCACCCAGGGGGCCCCACAGATACGCAGTATTTT

D gene: .
V gene: TRBV9
clone size: .
J gene: TRBJ1-5
CDR3 protein: CASSVATGPNQPQHF
CDR3 DNA: TGTGCCAGCAGCGTAGCTACAGGACCGAATCAGCCCCAGCATTTT

D gene: .
V gene: TRBV11-2
clone size: .
J gene: TRBJ2-3
CDR3 protein: CASSLNQGGLGTQYF
CDR3 DNA: TGTGCCAGCAGCTTGAATCAGGGCGGCTTGGGTACGCAGTATTTT

D gene: TRBD1
V gene: TRBV6-1
clone size: .
J gene: TRBJ1-5
CDR3 protein: CASRGQVGNQPQHF
CDR3 DNA: TGTGCCAGCAGGGGACAGGTTGGCAATCAGCCCCAGCATTTT

D gene: .
V gene: TRBV28
clone size: .
J gene: TRBJ1-5
CDR3 protein: CASSPTGPGVGQPQHF
CDR3 DNA: TGTGCCAGCAGTCCCACCGGCCCAGGGGTAGGTCAGCCCCAGCATTTT

D gene: TRBD1
V gene: TRBV19
clone size: .
J gene: TRBJ1-1
CDR3 protein: CASSIGVRGTEAFF
CDR3 DNA: TGTGCCAGTAGTATAGGGGTCAGGGGGACTGAAGCTTTCTTT

D gene: TRBD2
V gene: TRBV11-3
clone size: .
J gene: TRBJ2-2
CDR3 protein: CASSRTSGGGELFF
CDR3 DNA: TGTGCCAGCAGCCGGACTAGCGGAGGGGGGGAGCTGTTTTTT

D gene: .
V gene: TRBV6-5
clone size: .
J gene: TRBJ1-2
CDR3 protein: CASSYSRGLNGYTF
CDR3 DNA: TGTGCCAGCAGTTACTCAAGGGGATTGAATGGCTACACCTTC

D gene: .
V gene: TRBV11-1
clone size: .
J gene: TRBJ2-2
CDR3 protein: CASKDRSDTGELFF
CDR3 DNA: TGTGCCAGCAAAGACAGATCAGACACCGGGGAGCTGTTTTTT

D gene: .
V gene: TRBV2
clone size: .
J gene: TRBJ2-3
CDR3 protein: CASSEGQGGGTDTQYF
CDR3 DNA: TGTGCCAGCAGTGAGGGGCAGGGTGGAGGGACAGATACGCAGTATTTT

D gene: .
V gene: TRBV19
clone size: few
J gene: TRBJ1-1
CDR3 protein: CASSYDRRGNTEAFF
CDR3 DNA: TGTGCCAGTAGTTACGACCGACGGGGGAACACTGAAGCTTTCTTT

D gene: .
V gene: TRBV2
clone size: .
J gene: TRBJ1-1
CDR3 protein: CASSERGATEAFF
CDR3 DNA: TGTGCCAGCAGTGAACGGGGGGCAACTGAAGCTTTCTTT

D gene: .
V gene: TRBV28
clone size: .
J gene: TRBJ2-4
CDR3 protein: CASSFRGANIQYF
CDR3 DNA: TGTGCCAGCAGTTTTCGGGGGGCAAACATTCAGTACTTC

D gene: TRBD1
V gene: TRBV6-5
clone size: .
J gene: TRBJ1-1
CDR3 protein: CASSTRDRASEAFF
CDR3 DNA: TGTGCCAGCAGTACCCGGGACAGGGCTTCTGAAGCTTTCTTT

D gene: .
V gene: TRBV23-1
clone size: .
J gene: TRBJ2-3
CDR3 protein: CASRLKRREVWDTQYF
CDR3 DNA: TGCGCCAGCAGGCTAAAAAGGCGGGAAGTCTGGGATACGCAGTATTTT

D gene: .
V gene: TRBV30
clone size: .
J gene: TRBJ1-3
CDR3 protein: CAWSRTGSGNTIYF
CDR3 DNA: TGTGCCTGGAGTCGAACGGGCTCTGGAAACACCATATATTTT

D gene: .
V gene: TRBV7-9
clone size: .
J gene: TRBJ1-1
CDR3 protein: CASSQRGRNTEAFF
CDR3 DNA: TGTGCCAGCAGCCAGCGGGGACGGAACACTGAAGCTTTCTTT

D gene: TRBD1
V gene: TRBV28
clone size: .
J gene: TRBJ1-2
CDR3 protein: CASSFTNRGFYGYTF
CDR3 DNA: TGTGCCAGCAGTTTCACAAACAGGGGGTTCTATGGCTACACCTTC

D gene: TRBD1
V gene: TRBV11-3
clone size: .
J gene: TRBJ1-1
CDR3 protein: CASSQGGGAAEAFF
CDR3 DNA: TGTGCCAGCAGCCAAGGAGGGGGCGCGGCTGAAGCTTTCTTT

D gene: TRBD1
V gene: TRBV28
clone size: .
J gene: TRBJ2-3
CDR3 protein: CASLTGGGDTQYF
CDR3 DNA: TGTGCCAGCTTGACAGGGGGCGGTGATACGCAGTATTTT

D gene: .
V gene: TRBV5-1
clone size: .
J gene: TRBJ2-3
CDR3 protein: CASSLGQASTDTQYF
CDR3 DNA: TGCGCCAGCAGCTTGGGACAGGCTAGCACAGATACGCAGTATTTT

D gene: .
V gene: TRBV9
clone size: .
J gene: TRBJ2-2
CDR3 protein: CASSTPGAAGELFF
CDR3 DNA: TGTGCCAGCAGCACTCCAGGGGCGGCAGGGGAGCTGTTTTTT

D gene: TRBD1
V gene: TRBV29-1
clone size: .
J gene: TRBJ1-2
CDR3 protein: CSVEEGDRGLNYGYTF
CDR3 DNA: TGCAGCGTTGAAGAAGGTGACAGGGGCCTTAACTATGGCTACACCTTC

D gene: TRBD2
V gene: TRBV7-2
clone size: .
J gene: TRBJ2-5
CDR3 protein: CASSRETSGQETQYF
CDR3 DNA: TGTGCCAGCAGCCGAGAGACTAGCGGCCAAGAGACCCAGTACTTC

D gene: TRBD2
V gene: TRBV10-3
clone size: .
J gene: TRBJ2-1
CDR3 protein: CAIRASGGEQFF
CDR3 DNA: TGTGCCATCAGGGCTAGCGGGGGTGAGCAGTTCTTC

D gene: .
V gene: TRBV2
clone size: few
J gene: TRBJ1-1
CDR3 protein: CASRQTEAFF
CDR3 DNA: TGTGCCAGCAGGCAGACTGAAGCTTTCTTT

D gene: TRBD1
V gene: TRBV9
clone size: .
J gene: TRBJ1-2
CDR3 protein: CASSVSGGRGYTF
CDR3 DNA: TGTGCCAGCAGCGTATCAGGGGGCCGGGGCTACACCTTC

D gene: .
V gene: TRBV7-8
clone size: .
J gene: TRBJ1-1
CDR3 protein: CASSLAGRSVVNTEAFF
CDR3 DNA: TGTGCCAGCAGCTTAGCTGGTAGATCGGTTGTGAACACTGAAGCTTTCTTT

D gene: .
V gene: TRBV5-1
clone size: .
J gene: TRBJ1-3
CDR3 protein: CASSSSGNPGNTIYF
CDR3 DNA: TGCGCCAGCAGCTCCTCCGGGAACCCTGGAAACACCATATATTTT

D gene: .
V gene: TRBV5-8
clone size: .
J gene: TRBJ1-5
CDR3 protein: CASSSGTLSNQPQHF
CDR3 DNA: TGTGCCAGCAGCTCCGGGACACTCAGCAATCAGCCCCAGCATTTT

D gene: .
V gene: TRBV25-1
clone size: .
J gene: TRBJ2-1
CDR3 protein: CAIQGLYNEQFF
CDR3 DNA: TGTGCCATTCAGGGACTCTACAATGAGCAGTTCTTC

D gene: .
V gene: TRBV5-6
clone size: .
J gene: TRBJ1-2
CDR3 protein: CASSLGGTIDYTF
CDR3 DNA: TGTGCCAGCAGCTTGGGCGGTACTATTGACTACACCTTC

D gene: TRBD1
V gene: TRBV28
clone size: .
J gene: TRBJ1-2
CDR3 protein: CASSRDRGISNYGYTF
CDR3 DNA: TGTGCCAGCTCCCGGGACAGGGGAATCTCTAACTATGGCTACACCTTC

D gene: .
V gene: TRBV7-8
clone size: .
J gene: TRBJ2-1
CDR3 protein: CASLLAKSSYNEQFF
CDR3 DNA: TGTGCCAGCTTGCTAGCGAAGAGCTCCTACAATGAGCAGTTCTTC

D gene: .
V gene: TRBV28
clone size: .
J gene: TRBJ2-1
CDR3 protein: CASSLAAGEQFF
CDR3 DNA: TGTGCCAGCAGTTTAGCCGCCGGTGAGCAGTTCTTC

D gene: .
V gene: TRBV9
clone size: .
J gene: TRBJ1-6
CDR3 protein: CASSVGAGKNSPLHF
CDR3 DNA: TGTGCCAGCAGCGTAGGGGCAGGGAAGAACTCACCCCTCCACTTT

D gene: .
V gene: TRBV18
clone size: .
J gene: TRBJ1-3
CDR3 protein: CASSLDRGNTIYF
CDR3 DNA: TGTGCCAGCTCGCTCGACAGGGGAAACACCATATATTTT

D gene: .
V gene: TRBV4-2
clone size: .
J gene: TRBJ1-1
CDR3 protein: CASSQAGRSEAFF
CDR3 DNA: TGTGCCAGCAGCCAAGCAGGCCGTTCTGAAGCTTTCTTT

D gene: .
V gene: TRBV29-1
clone size: .
J gene: TRBJ1-2
CDR3 protein: CSVGGRESYGYTF
CDR3 DNA: TGCAGCGTTGGTGGCAGGGAAAGCTATGGCTACACCTTC

D gene: .
V gene: TRBV29-1
clone size: .
J gene: TRBJ2-7
CDR3 protein: CSVVITGTYEQYF
CDR3 DNA: TGCAGCGTTGTTATTACAGGGACCTACGAGCAGTACTTC